These T cell receptor beta chains were read from a single sample in a study of post-analysis software for immune sequencing data. TCRdb reprocessed the PCR reads via MiXCR and lists one record per CDR3 protein. The sample has about 820,000 distinct CDR3 sequences, around 50% seen once; the top ten hold around 4.5%. Material for sequencing was blood. These receptors all come from a girl aged 5 to 17 with multiple sclerosis. The CDR3 runs from the conserved cysteine through the conserved F or W. Each record gives: D gene, J gene, V gene, clone size, CDR3 DNA, CDR3 protein. A D gene is named only where the DNA matches it firmly. Clone size appears in some rows only: once, few, many, or a class for an expanded clone.

d_gene: NA; j_gene: TRBJ1-2; v_gene: TRBV18; abundance: once; CDR3nt: TGTGCCAGCTCACCCGACATCCCCCCGGATGGCTACACCTTC; CDR3aa: CASSPDIPPDGYTF
d_gene: NA; j_gene: TRBJ2-3; v_gene: TRBV12-3/TRBV12-4; abundance: NA; CDR3nt: TGTGCCAGCAGTATGCTCACAGATACGCAGTATTTT; CDR3aa: CASSMLTDTQYF
d_gene: NA; j_gene: TRBJ2-1; v_gene: TRBV4-1; abundance: NA; CDR3nt: TGCGCCAGCAGCCAACCCAGTGGCCGGAATGAGCAGTTCTTC; CDR3aa: CASSQPSGRNEQFF
d_gene: NA; j_gene: TRBJ1-2; v_gene: TRBV6-5; abundance: NA; CDR3nt: TGTGCCAGCAGTTCGGGGTTTGGGCAGGACTATGGCTACACCTTC; CDR3aa: CASSSGFGQDYGYTF
d_gene: TRBD1; j_gene: TRBJ2-7; v_gene: TRBV10-3; abundance: few; CDR3nt: TGTGCCATCAGTGAGTCCACAGGGGAAGGTGCCTACGAGCAGTACTTC; CDR3aa: CAISESTGEGAYEQYF
d_gene: TRBD1; j_gene: TRBJ1-2; v_gene: TRBV6-6; abundance: NA; CDR3nt: TGTGCCACCCAAAATTATGCAGGGGGCCAGGGTGGCTACACCTTC; CDR3aa: CATQNYAGGQGGYTF
d_gene: TRBD1; j_gene: TRBJ2-7; v_gene: TRBV12-3/TRBV12-4; abundance: few; CDR3nt: TGTGCCAGCAGTTCGTTCCCCCGGGACAGGGCCTACGAGCAGTACTTC; CDR3aa: CASSSFPRDRAYEQYF
d_gene: NA; j_gene: TRBJ2-5; v_gene: TRBV15; abundance: NA; CDR3nt: TGTGCCACCAGCAGAGCCAGGGCAGAGACCCAGTACTTC; CDR3aa: CATSRARAETQYF
d_gene: NA; j_gene: TRBJ2-3; v_gene: TRBV7-7; abundance: NA; CDR3nt: TGTGCCAGCAGCCCGTTTGGGCTTGCGGCCCTAGATACGCAGTATTTT; CDR3aa: CASSPFGLAALDTQYF
d_gene: TRBD2; j_gene: TRBJ2-4; v_gene: TRBV27; abundance: NA; CDR3nt: TGTGCCAGCAGTTTAATAGCGGGCGTAGCCAAAAACATTCAGTACTTC; CDR3aa: CASSLIAGVAKNIQYF
d_gene: TRBD1; j_gene: TRBJ2-7; v_gene: TRBV9; abundance: few; CDR3nt: TGTGCCAGCAGCGTTGGGGACAGGGGGTTTAACGAGCAGTACTTC; CDR3aa: CASSVGDRGFNEQYF
d_gene: TRBD1; j_gene: TRBJ2-1; v_gene: TRBV12-3/TRBV12-4; abundance: few; CDR3nt: TGTGCCAGCAGTTTGCAGGGGGCTTACCATGAGCAGTTCTTC; CDR3aa: CASSLQGAYHEQFF
d_gene: NA; j_gene: TRBJ2-3; v_gene: TRBV7-9; abundance: NA; CDR3nt: TGTGCCAGCAGCTTCGGACAGATTACCACAGATACGCAGTATTTT; CDR3aa: CASSFGQITTDTQYF
d_gene: NA; j_gene: TRBJ2-6; v_gene: TRBV15; abundance: few; CDR3nt: TGTGCCACCAGCAGAGATAACTCTGGGGCCAACGTCCTGACTTTC; CDR3aa: CATSRDNSGANVLTF
d_gene: NA; j_gene: TRBJ2-7; v_gene: TRBV9; abundance: NA; CDR3nt: TGTGCCAGCAGCCCGGTGGGCGGAGGCTCCTACGAGCAGTACTTC; CDR3aa: CASSPVGGGSYEQYF
d_gene: TRBD1; j_gene: TRBJ2-7; v_gene: TRBV20-1; abundance: NA; CDR3nt: TGCAGTGCTAGACTCCCGGGACAGGGGATCTACGAGCAGTACTTC; CDR3aa: CSARLPGQGIYEQYF
d_gene: NA; j_gene: TRBJ1-2; v_gene: TRBV7-2; abundance: NA; CDR3nt: TGTGCCAGCAGCTTACGGAGCCTAGCCACGGGGGAGGCCTATGGCTACACCTTC; CDR3aa: CASSLRSLATGEAYGYTF
d_gene: NA; j_gene: TRBJ2-3; v_gene: TRBV5-1; abundance: NA; CDR3nt: TGCGCCAGCAGCTTGGGGGGCTTTCCCCACACGGATACGCAGTATTTT; CDR3aa: CASSLGGFPHTDTQYF
d_gene: NA; j_gene: TRBJ2-7; v_gene: TRBV2; abundance: NA; CDR3nt: TGTGCCAGCAAGAAGGGGAGCTACGAGCAGTACTTC; CDR3aa: CASKKGSYEQYF
d_gene: TRBD2; j_gene: TRBJ2-5; v_gene: TRBV20-1; abundance: few; CDR3nt: TGCAGCACCGGGGGGTACCGGGAGACCCAGTACTTC; CDR3aa: CSTGGYRETQYF
d_gene: TRBD1; j_gene: TRBJ2-7; v_gene: TRBV5-1; abundance: NA; CDR3nt: TGCGCCAGCAGCTTGGGGGGACAGAGGAGTCCCTACGAGCAGTACTTC; CDR3aa: CASSLGGQRSPYEQYF
d_gene: NA; j_gene: TRBJ2-5; v_gene: TRBV25-1; abundance: few; CDR3nt: TGTGCCAGCAGTGAGGCGGGGTTTTGGGAGCAGTACTTC; CDR3aa: CASSEAGFWEQYF
d_gene: NA; j_gene: TRBJ2-5; v_gene: TRBV29-1; abundance: NA; CDR3nt: TGCAGCGTTGAAGAGTTTGAGACCCAGTACTTC; CDR3aa: CSVEEFETQYF
d_gene: NA; j_gene: TRBJ2-7; v_gene: TRBV27; abundance: NA; CDR3nt: TGTGCCAGCAGTTTATCCAGTCTAGGGGGGAACTACGAGCAGTACTTC; CDR3aa: CASSLSSLGGNYEQYF